This is a list of T cell receptor beta chains from one sample in a study of early T cells in non-severe SARS-CoV-2 infection. Via MiXCR, TCRdb re-called the 5' RACE reads, giving one row per CDR3 protein. Of 75,000 to 80,000 distinct CDR3 sequences in the sample, approximately 10% were seen once. Sequencing used whole blood, obtained at baseline. These receptors all stem from an adult who was a healthcare worker with PCR-confirmed SARS-CoV-2 infection or an uninfected control (not recorded which). CDR3s include the opening cysteine and the closing phenylalanine or tryptophan.

>TRBJ2-3|TRBV2
CASSELGGGNTDTQYF
>TRBJ2-3|TRBV7-8
CASSLLAGGRTDTQYF
>TRBJ2-7|TRBV28
CASRSAYEQYF
>TRBJ2-7|TRBV6-5
CASSRTVSYEQYF
>TRBJ2-3|TRBV28
CASSSSMDTQYF
>TRBJ1-2|TRBV28
CASSLTAYGYTF
>TRBJ2-5|TRBV14
CASSQPAPEETQYF
>TRBJ2-5|TRBV28
CASSRGNQETQYF
>TRBJ1-2|TRBV12-3/TRBV12-4
CASTNDRGLSYGYTF
>TRBJ2-3|TRBV7-9
CASSRFRGSDTQYF
>TRBJ1-1|TRBV5-1
CASSPSLGQGAEAFF
>TRBJ1-1|TRBV7-9
CASSLAETDNTEAFF
>TRBJ1-2|TRBV18
CASSPSGGRGMAGYTF
>TRBJ2-7|TRBV5-1
CASSLDGGLGDEQYF
>TRBJ1-2|TRBV12-3/TRBV12-4
CASSFGDRVGFTF
>TRBJ2-7|TRBV7-9
CASSLVRDRDEQYF
>TRBJ1-6|TRBV7-2
CASSLMGGGSPLHF
>TRBJ1-1|TRBV5-1
CASSHEGTEAFF
>TRBJ1-6|TRBV7-2
CASSSGPGPRLNSPLHF
>TRBJ2-3|TRBV20-1
CSAPTSGFTDTQYF
>TRBJ1-1|TRBV3-1
CASSQRGAKAFF
>TRBJ2-3|TRBV20-1
CSAWLAGVNTQYF
>TRBJ2-3|TRBV29-1
CSVDGISTHPRTDTQYF
>TRBJ2-5|TRBV7-6
CASSPRDRGREETQYF
>TRBJ2-7|TRBV7-2
CASSLGSGRTYEQYF
>TRBJ1-2|TRBV7-6
CASSFLGNYGYTF
>TRBJ2-1|TRBV27
CASSLWLGYNEQFF
>TRBJ1-2|TRBV12-3/TRBV12-4
CASSLAGREDGYTF
>TRBJ1-6|TRBV7-9
CASSWDRAQYNSPLHF
>TRBJ2-7|TRBV6-6
CASSKTGTGDGEQYF
>TRBJ2-5|TRBV29-1
CSVVGQGGETQYF
>TRBJ2-7|TRBV20-1
CSARDGTSVSYEQYF
>TRBJ1-1|TRBV18
CASSPTPRMNTEAFF
>TRBJ1-3|TRBV9
CASSGAGSGNTIYF
>TRBJ1-4|TRBV18
CASSSNGQNNEKLFF
>TRBJ1-4|TRBV7-6
CASSLGTSAANEKLFF
>TRBJ2-3|TRBV2
CASTLRKGTDTQYF
>TRBJ2-7|TRBV20-1
CSASPRTSGGYEQYF
>TRBJ2-1|TRBV4-1
CASSRLWGEGNNEQFF
>TRBJ2-3|TRBV5-1
CASSFTTSGGTDTQYF
>TRBJ1-1|TRBV5-8
CASRQGTFATEAFF
>TRBJ2-5|TRBV15
CATSRGQGAVGETQYF
>TRBJ2-5|TRBV5-4
CASSLDGGIKRPQYF
>TRBJ1-3|TRBV29-1
CSVERGNTIYF
>TRBJ2-7|TRBV6-1
CASIEGGQFYEQYF
>TRBJ2-3|TRBV29-1
CSVVPGGKDTQYF
>TRBJ2-5|TRBV5-4
CASSAGLGVRETQYF
>TRBJ1-2|TRBV5-1
CASSTGQSHGYTF
>TRBJ2-6|TRBV21-1
CASSKGQRPSGANVLTF
>TRBJ1-1|TRBV5-6
CASSLYKWSNTEAFF
>TRBJ1-5|TRBV3-1
CASSQGTHQPQHF
>TRBJ2-2|TRBV6-1
CASSALAGKNTGELFF
>TRBJ1-2|TRBV4-3
CASSQDRAELYGYTF
>TRBJ2-7|TRBV14
CASSQDGEYSYEQYF
>TRBJ1-1|TRBV28
CASSLLQGEAFF
>TRBJ2-7|TRBV2
CASSALASYEQYF
>TRBJ1-4|TRBV7-8
CASCLAGENEKLFF
>TRBJ2-7|TRBV20-1
CSARDAPSGGARVHEQYF
>TRBJ2-5|TRBV2
CASSAIETGPYQETQYF